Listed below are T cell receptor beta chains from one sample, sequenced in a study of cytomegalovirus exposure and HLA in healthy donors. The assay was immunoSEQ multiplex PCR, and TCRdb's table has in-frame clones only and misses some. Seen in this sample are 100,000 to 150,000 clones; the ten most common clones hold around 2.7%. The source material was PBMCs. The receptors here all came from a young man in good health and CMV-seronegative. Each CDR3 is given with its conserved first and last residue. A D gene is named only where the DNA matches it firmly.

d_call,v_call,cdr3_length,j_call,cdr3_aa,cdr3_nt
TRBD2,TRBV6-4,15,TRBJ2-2,CASSELAGDAGELFF,TGTGCCAGCAGTGAGCTAGCGGGAGATGCCGGGGAGCTGTTTTTT
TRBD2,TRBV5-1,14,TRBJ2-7,CASSLTSGSYEQYF,TGCGCCAGCAGCTTGACTAGCGGGAGCTACGAGCAGTACTTC
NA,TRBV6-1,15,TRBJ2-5,CASSEGAGGKETQYF,TGTGCCAGCAGTGAGGGGGCTGGGGGTAAAGAGACCCAGTACTTC
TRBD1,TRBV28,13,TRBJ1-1,CASSDRGDTEAFF,TGTGCCAGCAGCGACAGGGGTGACACTGAAGCTTTCTTT
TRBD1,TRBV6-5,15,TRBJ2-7,CASSYSGTGGYEQYF,TGTGCCAGCAGTTACTCGGGGACAGGGGGATACGAGCAGTACTTC
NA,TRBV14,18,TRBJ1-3,CASSQGRLRGLSGNTIYF,TGTGCCAGCAGCCAGGGTCGGCTCAGAGGGCTCTCTGGAAACACCATATATTTT
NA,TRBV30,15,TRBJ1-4,CAWSPGGQGGEKLFF,TGTGCCTGGAGTCCCGGGGGGCAGGGAGGTGAAAAACTGTTTTTT
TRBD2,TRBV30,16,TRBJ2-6,CAWRKAGASGANVLTF,TGTGCCTGGAGGAAAGCGGGAGCATCTGGGGCCAACGTCCTGACTTTC
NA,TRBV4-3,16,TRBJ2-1,CASSQDQGGSYNEQFF,TGCGCCAGCAGCCAAGATCAGGGGGGCTCCTACAATGAGCAGTTCTTC
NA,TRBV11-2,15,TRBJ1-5,CASSLDGAGNQPQHF,TGTGCCAGCAGCTTAGATGGAGCGGGGAATCAGCCCCAGCATTTT
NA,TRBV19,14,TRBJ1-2,CASTRSLTGYGYTF,TGTGCCAGTACCCGATCCCTCACAGGTTATGGCTACACCTTC
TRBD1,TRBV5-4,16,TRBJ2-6,CASPGTGGSGANVLTF,TGTGCCAGCCCCGGGACAGGAGGCTCTGGGGCCAACGTCCTGACTTTC
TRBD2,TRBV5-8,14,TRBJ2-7,CASSVSGISYEQYF,TGTGCCAGCAGCGTTAGCGGGATCTCCTACGAGCAGTACTTC
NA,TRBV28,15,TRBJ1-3,CASLPAAGPGHTIYF,TGTGCCAGCCTCCCCGCGGCGGGTCCAGGTCACACCATATATTTT
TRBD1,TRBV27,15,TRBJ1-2,CASSLSGTGIYGYTF,TGTGCCAGCAGTTTATCGGGGACAGGCATCTATGGCTACACCTTC
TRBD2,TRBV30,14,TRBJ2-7,CAWNGGTRAYEQYF,TGTGCCTGGAATGGGGGGACTAGGGCCTACGAGCAGTACTTC
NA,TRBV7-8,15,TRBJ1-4,CASSLGQGRDEKLFF,TGTGCCAGCAGCTTGGGGCAGGGTAGGGATGAAAAACTGTTTTTT
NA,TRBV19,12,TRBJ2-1,CATRTVYNEQFF,TGTGCCACTAGGACAGTCTACAATGAGCAGTTCTTC
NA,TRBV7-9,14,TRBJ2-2,CASSRAGNTGELFF,TGTGCCAGCAGCCGAGCGGGGAACACCGGGGAGCTGTTTTTT
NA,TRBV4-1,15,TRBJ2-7,CASSQDRTEGSEQYF,TGCGCCAGCAGCCAAGATAGGACAGAAGGCTCCGAGCAGTACTTC
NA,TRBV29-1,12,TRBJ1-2,CSVPDIDYGYTF,TGCAGCGTTCCAGACATAGACTATGGCTACACCTTC
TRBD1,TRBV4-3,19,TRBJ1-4,CASSHEPTGQGRANEKLFF,TGCGCCAGCAGCCATGAACCCACTGGACAGGGGAGAGCTAATGAAAAACTGTTTTTT
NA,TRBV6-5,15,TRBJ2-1,CASSRAAITYNEQFF,TGTGCCAGCAGTCGAGCGGCGATAACCTACAATGAGCAGTTCTTC
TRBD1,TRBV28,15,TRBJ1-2,CASSSTGGYDYGYTF,TGTGCCAGCAGTTCTACAGGGGGATATGACTATGGCTACACCTTC
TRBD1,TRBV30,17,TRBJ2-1,CAWSVSGDSYSWNEQFF,TGTGCCTGGAGTGTATCCGGGGACAGCTACTCTTGGAATGAGCAGTTCTTC
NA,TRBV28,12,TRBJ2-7,CASSLGQSEQYF,TGTGCCAGCAGTTTAGGTCAGTCCGAGCAGTACTTC
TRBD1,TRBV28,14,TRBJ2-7,CASSLRQGRFEQYF,TGTGCCAGCAGTTTAAGACAGGGGCGTTTCGAGCAGTACTTC
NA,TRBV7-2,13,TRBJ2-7,CASSSRQTYEQYF,TGTGCCAGCAGCTCCCGACAAACCTACGAGCAGTACTTC
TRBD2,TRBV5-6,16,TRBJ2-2,CASSLVLAGGFGELFF,TGTGCCAGCAGCTTGGTACTAGCGGGAGGGTTCGGGGAGCTGTTTTTT
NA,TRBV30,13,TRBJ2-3,CAWSATAGGTQYF,TGTGCCTGGAGCGCCACGGCGGGTGGTACGCAGTATTTT
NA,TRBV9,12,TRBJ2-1,CASSVNDYEQFF,TGTGCCAGCAGCGTCAACGACTATGAGCAGTTCTTC
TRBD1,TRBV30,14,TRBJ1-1,CAADREMVWTEAFF,TGTGCCGCCGACAGGGAGATGGTATGGACTGAAGCTTTCTTT
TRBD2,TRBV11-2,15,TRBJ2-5,CASSLRLADQETQYF,TGTGCCAGCAGCCTAAGACTAGCGGACCAAGAGACCCAGTACTTC
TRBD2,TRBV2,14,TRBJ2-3,CASIGLAGGTAQYF,TGTGCCAGCATAGGACTAGCGGGAGGTACGGCGCAGTATTTT
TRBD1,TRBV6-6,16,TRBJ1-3,CASSSKGQGGGNTIYF,TGTGCCAGCAGTTCCAAAGGACAGGGGGGCGGAAACACCATATATTTT
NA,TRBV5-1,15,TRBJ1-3,CASSEARGEGNTIYF,TGCGCCAGCAGCGAGGCCAGAGGAGAGGGAAACACCATATATTTT
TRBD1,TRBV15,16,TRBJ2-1,CATSREPGQLHNEQFF,TGTGCCACCAGCAGAGAACCGGGACAGCTCCACAATGAGCAGTTCTTC
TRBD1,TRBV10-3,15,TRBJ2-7,CAISERQGSSYEQYF,TGTGCCATCAGTGAAAGACAGGGGTCATCCTACGAGCAGTACTTC
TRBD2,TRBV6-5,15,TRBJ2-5,CATAKPGLVEETQYF,TGTGCCACAGCAAAACCGGGACTAGTGGAAGAGACCCAGTACTTC
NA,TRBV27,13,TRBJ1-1,CASSLERSTEAFF,TGTGCCAGCAGTTTAGAACGGTCCACTGAAGCTTTCTTT
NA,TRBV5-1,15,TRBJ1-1,CASSLGPQGNTEAFF,TGCGCCAGCAGCTTGGGCCCTCAGGGGAACACTGAAGCTTTCTTT
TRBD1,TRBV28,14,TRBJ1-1,CASSLTGGRTEAFF,TGTGCCAGCAGTCTTACAGGGGGCCGAACTGAAGCTTTCTTT
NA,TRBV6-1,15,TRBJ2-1,CASSEGGTLYGEQFF,TGTGCCAGCAGTGAAGGGGGGACACTGTATGGTGAGCAGTTCTTC
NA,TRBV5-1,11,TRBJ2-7,CASSLEGEQYF,TGCGCCAGCAGCTTGGAGGGGGAGCAGTACTTC
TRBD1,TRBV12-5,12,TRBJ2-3,CASGLGSRDRYF,TGTGCTAGTGGTTTGGGATCCCGGGACAGGTATTTT
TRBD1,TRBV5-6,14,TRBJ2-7,CASSFGTGSREQYF,TGTGCCAGCAGCTTCGGGACAGGGTCCCGCGAGCAGTACTTC
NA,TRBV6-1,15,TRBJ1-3,CASRESRGYGNTIYF,TGTGCCAGCAGGGAATCGAGAGGGTATGGAAACACCATATATTTT
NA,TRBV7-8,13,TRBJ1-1,CASSSRENTEAFF,TGTGCCAGCAGCTCCCGAGAAAACACTGAAGCTTTCTTT
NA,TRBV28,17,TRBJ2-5,CASSSRHDREVGETQYF,TGTGCCAGCAGTTCCCGACACGACAGGGAGGTAGGAGAGACCCAGTACTTC
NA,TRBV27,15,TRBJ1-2,CASSPLRGAHYGYTF,TGTGCCAGCAGTCCCCTCCGGGGGGCCCACTATGGCTACACCTTC
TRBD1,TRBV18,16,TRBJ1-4,CASSREQGWENEKLFF,TGTGCCAGCTCACGCGAACAGGGGTGGGAGAATGAAAAACTGTTTTTT